These 2 T cell receptor beta chains share one sample of origin, sequenced in a study of T cells after yellow fever vaccination. TCRdb analysed the 5' RACE reads with MiXCR anew, one entry per CDR3 protein. The sample records almost 600,000 distinct CDR3 sequences, roughly 13% being singletons. The sequences come from PBMCs, collected on the day of the yellow fever booster vaccination. These receptors originate from a man aged 25 to 40 who received the YFV17D yellow fever vaccine.

In its sample, this clonotype was seen a few times. The CDR3 spells CSFRTSGSPYEQYF. In DNA form, the CDR3 reads TGCAGCTTTCGGACTAGCGGGAGCCCGTACGAGCAGTACTTC. This sequence joins TRBV29-1 and TRBJ2-7, with 13 positions matching TRBD2. The germline V gene encodes CDR1 SQVTM and CDR2 ANQGSEA. The length of the CDR3 is 14 residues. J gave up 4 bases and V 8 bases, and 8 bases lay outside the gene matches.

This clonotype was detected only a few times. The chain joins TRBV25-1 to TRBJ2-3, with D unresolved. CDR3 length: 11 amino acids. V lost 7 bases and J lost 6, with 8 bases in between. CDR1 MGHDK and CDR2 SYGVNS come from the germline V gene. CDR3 sequence (DNA): TGTGCCAGCACTGCTAGGGATACGCAGTATTTT. As protein: CASTARDTQYF.